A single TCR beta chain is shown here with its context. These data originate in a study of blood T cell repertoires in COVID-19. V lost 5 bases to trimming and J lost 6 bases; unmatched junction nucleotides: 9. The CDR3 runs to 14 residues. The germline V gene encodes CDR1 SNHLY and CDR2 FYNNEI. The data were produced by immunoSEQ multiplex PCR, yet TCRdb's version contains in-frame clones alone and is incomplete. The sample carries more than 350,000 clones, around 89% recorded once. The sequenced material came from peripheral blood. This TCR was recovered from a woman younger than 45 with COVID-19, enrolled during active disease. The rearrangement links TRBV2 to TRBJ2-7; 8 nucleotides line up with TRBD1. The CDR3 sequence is CASSQRAGTGEQYF. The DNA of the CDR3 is TGTGCCAGCAGTCAAAGGGCAGGGACAGGCGAGCAGTACTTC.